This T cell receptor beta chain was recovered during a study of low-dose radiotherapy and immunotherapy resistance in tumors. Turning to the study itself: A dose of 0.5 Gy per fraction was delivered to Cohort 1 every 2 weeks, for a total of 6.5 Gy. Over 26 weeks, cohort 2 got 1 Gy every two weeks, reaching 13 Gy.

V was pared by 2 bases and J by 0 bases, with 7 bases between. CDR1 and CDR2 from the germline V gene are LNHDA and SQIVND (reference sequence). The CDR3 has 15 amino acids. The time point here: before trial treatment. Primers targeting TRAV and TRBV primed first-strand cDNA, covering alpha and beta chains. The PCR that amplified TCRs ran for around 20 cycles, relying on a constant-region primer and a V-primer adapter. The mRNA which had been isolated was amplified by in vitro transcription. TCRdb called the reads again in MiXCR, with one record for every CDR3 protein. The sample has under 90,000 distinct CDR3 sequences, around 31% seen once. This clonotype has more than one count but fewer than ten.

The sample consisted of PBMCs, taken before treatment. This receptor was taken from a female donor with ovarian cancer. V is TRBV19 and J is TRBJ1-4, with D possibly matching TRBD1 (5 bases). CDR3 region: CASSIQGPTNEKLFF. For the CDR3, the DNA is TGTGCCAGTAGTATACAGGGACCAACTAATGAAAAACTGTTTTTT. The variable domain in full, with the rest retrieved from reference TRBV19 and TRBJ1-4, is DGGITQSPKYLFRKEGQNVTLSCEQNLNHDAMYWYRQDPGQGLRLIYYSQIVNDFQKGDIAEGYSVSREKKESFPLTVTSAQKNPTAFYLCASSIQGPTNEKLFFGSGTQLSVL.